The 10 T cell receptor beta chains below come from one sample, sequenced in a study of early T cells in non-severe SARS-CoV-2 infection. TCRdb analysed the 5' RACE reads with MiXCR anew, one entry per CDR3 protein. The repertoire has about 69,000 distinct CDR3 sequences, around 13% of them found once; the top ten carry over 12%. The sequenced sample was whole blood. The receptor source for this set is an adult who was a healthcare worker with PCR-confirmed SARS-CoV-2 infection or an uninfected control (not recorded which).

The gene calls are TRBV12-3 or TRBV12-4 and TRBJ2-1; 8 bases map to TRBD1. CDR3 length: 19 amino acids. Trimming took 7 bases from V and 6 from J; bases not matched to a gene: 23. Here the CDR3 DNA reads TGTGCCAGCACCCCCCGGGCAGGGGGCGTCGTGGGTAGTGTCAATGAGCAGTTCTTC. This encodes CASTPRAGGVVGSVNEQFF.

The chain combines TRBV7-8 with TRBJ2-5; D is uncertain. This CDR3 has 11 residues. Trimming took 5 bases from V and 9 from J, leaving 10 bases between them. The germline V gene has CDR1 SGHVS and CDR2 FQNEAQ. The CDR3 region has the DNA TGTGCCAGCAGCCCGAACGAGGCCCAGTACTTC. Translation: CASSPNEAQYF.

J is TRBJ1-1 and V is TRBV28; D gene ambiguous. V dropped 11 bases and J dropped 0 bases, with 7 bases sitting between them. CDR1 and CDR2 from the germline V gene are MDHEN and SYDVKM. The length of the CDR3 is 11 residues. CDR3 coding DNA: TGTGCCGCAGGCGTGAACACTGAAGCTTTCTTT. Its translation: CAAGVNTEAFF.

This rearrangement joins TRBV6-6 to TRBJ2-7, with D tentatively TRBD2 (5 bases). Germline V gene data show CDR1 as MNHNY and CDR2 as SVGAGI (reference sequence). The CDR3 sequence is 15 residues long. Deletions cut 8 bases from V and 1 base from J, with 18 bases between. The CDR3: CASAGVLSRSYEQYF. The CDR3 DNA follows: TGTGCCAGCGCGGGTGTTTTATCGAGGTCCTACGAGCAGTACTTC.

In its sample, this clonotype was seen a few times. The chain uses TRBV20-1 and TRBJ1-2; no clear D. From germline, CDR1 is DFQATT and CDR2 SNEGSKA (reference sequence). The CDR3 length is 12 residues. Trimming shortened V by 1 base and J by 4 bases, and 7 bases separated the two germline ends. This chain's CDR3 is CSARGNPYGYTF. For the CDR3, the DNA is TGCAGTGCTAGAGGCAACCCCTATGGCTACACCTTC.

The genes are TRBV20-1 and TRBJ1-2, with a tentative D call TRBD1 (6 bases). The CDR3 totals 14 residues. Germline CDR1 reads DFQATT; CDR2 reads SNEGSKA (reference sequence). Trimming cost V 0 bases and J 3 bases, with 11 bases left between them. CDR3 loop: CSARDFAGDYGYTF. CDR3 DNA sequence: TGCAGTGCTAGAGATTTTGCAGGGGACTATGGCTACACCTTC.

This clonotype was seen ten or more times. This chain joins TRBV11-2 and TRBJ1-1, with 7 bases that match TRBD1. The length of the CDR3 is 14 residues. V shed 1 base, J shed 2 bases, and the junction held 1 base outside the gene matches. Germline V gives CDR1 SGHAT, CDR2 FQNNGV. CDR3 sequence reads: CASSLGQGNTEAFF. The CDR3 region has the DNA TGTGCCAGCAGCTTAGGACAGGGTAACACTGAAGCTTTCTTT.

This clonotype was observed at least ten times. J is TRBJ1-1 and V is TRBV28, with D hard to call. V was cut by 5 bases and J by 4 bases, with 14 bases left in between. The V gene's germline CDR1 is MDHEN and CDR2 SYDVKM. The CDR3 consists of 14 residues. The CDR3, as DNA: TGTGCCAGCAGTCGTGTTCCCTCGAGCACTGAAGCTTTCTTT. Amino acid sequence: CASSRVPSSTEAFF.

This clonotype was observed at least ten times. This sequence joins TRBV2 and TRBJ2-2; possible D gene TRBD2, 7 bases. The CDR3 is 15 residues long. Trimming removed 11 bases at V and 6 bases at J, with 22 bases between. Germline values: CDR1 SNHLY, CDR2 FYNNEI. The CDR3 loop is CAALRGGQGPGELFF. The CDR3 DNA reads TGTGCCGCCCTAAGGGGGGGTCAAGGGCCCGGGGAGCTGTTTTTT.

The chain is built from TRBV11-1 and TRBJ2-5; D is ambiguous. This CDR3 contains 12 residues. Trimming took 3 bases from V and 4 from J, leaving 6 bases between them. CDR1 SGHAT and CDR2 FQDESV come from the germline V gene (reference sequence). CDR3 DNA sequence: TGTGCCAGCAGCTTCATGAGAGAGACCCAGTACTTC. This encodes CASSFMRETQYF.